This T cell receptor beta chain was captured in a study of Graves' ophthalmopathy and Graves' hyperthyroidism. This clonotype was seen more than once but under ten times. Scientists amplified the TCR beta CDR3 regions from RNA transcripts. The authors performed first-round RT-PCR with HTBI primers and then a second-round multiplex PCR. TCRdb called the multiplex PCR reads again in MiXCR, with one record for every CDR3 protein. The table includes hundreds of thousands of distinct CDR3 sequences, roughly 20% detected once. V lost 7 bases and J lost 4, with 13 bases in between. Germline V gives CDR1 KGHDR, CDR2 SFDVKD. This CDR3 has 15 amino acids.

The sample was peripheral blood. The gene calls are TRBV24-1 and TRBJ2-6; D call uncertain. The TCR comes from a woman aged 18-30 years with stable Graves' hyperthyroidism. The CDR3 here is CATSSTWEGANVLTF. The CDR3 DNA reads TGTGCCACCAGCTCTACCTGGGAAGGGGCCAACGTCCTGACTTTC.